The next 11 T cell receptor beta chains were all read from a single sample in a study of CD8 T cells in Susac syndrome. Random hexamers were used to reverse transcribe an amount of about 0.45 to 1 ug RNA. In TCRdb, the immunoSEQ multiplex PCR reads were re-called with MiXCR into one record per CDR3 protein. The sample has around 170,000 distinct CDR3 sequences; approximately 96% are singletons. Sequencing was performed on CD4+ T cells from PBMCs. The receptor source for this set is a human donor with Susac syndrome.

The chain combines TRBV2 with TRBJ2-5, with unresolved D. Germline CDR1 is SNHLY and CDR2 is FYNNEI. The CDR3 extends over 13 amino acids. The ends were cut back, 8 bases at V and 1 base at J, with 11 bases in the middle. CDR3: CASGKGFQETQYF. CDR3 sequence (DNA): TGTGCCAGCGGAAAGGGTTTCCAAGAGACCCAGTACTTC.

The chain has TRBV5-6 and TRBJ2-7; a possible D gene is TRBD2 (5 bases). Between the trimmed V and J ends, which lost 1 base and 1 base, there was a span of 12 bases. CDR1 and CDR2 (germline): SGHDT, YYEEEE. This CDR3 contains 15 residues. The CDR3 spells CASSLPPGNSYEQYF. CDR3 in DNA: TGTGCCAGCAGCTTGCCCCCCGGGAATTCCTACGAGCAGTACTTC.

V usage is TRBV9 and J usage is TRBJ2-7; D gene uncertain. V shed 0 bases and J shed 3 bases, with 13 bases lying between them. From germline, CDR1 is SGDLS and CDR2 YYNGEE. The CDR3 length is 15 residues. DNA of the CDR3: TGTGCCAGCAGCGTAGCCGCCCGTCCGTTCTACGAGCAGTACTTC. It specifies CASSVAARPFYEQYF.

The chain uses TRBV7-8 and TRBJ1-4; no clear D gene. V was trimmed by 1 base and J by 0 bases, leaving 9 bases between them. The CDR3 runs 16 residues. Germline V lookup: CDR1 SGHVS, CDR2 FQNEAQ. The DNA for the CDR3 is TGTGCCAGCAGCTTAGGGGGTACAACAACTAATGAAAAACTGTTTTTT. This translates into CASSLGGTTTNEKLFF.

The V gene is TRBV29-1, the J gene TRBJ2-5, with 14 bases lining up with TRBD2. Per germline, CDR1 SQVTM and CDR2 ANQGSEA. V lost 6 bases to trimming and J lost 5 bases; unmatched junction nucleotides: 2. CDR3 length: 13 residues. Here the CDR3 DNA reads TGCAGCGTGGGACTAGCGGGGGCGGAGACCCAGTACTTC. Its translation: CSVGLAGAETQYF.

The DNA of the CDR3 is TGTGCCAGCAGTCATGCTAGCGACTCCTACAATGAGCAGTTCTTC. Translated: CASSHASDSYNEQFF. The rearrangement uses TRBV7-2 and TRBJ2-1; D might be TRBD2 (6 bases). The CDR3 covers 15 residues. Germline-derived CDR1 and CDR2 are SGHTA and FQGNSA. V lost 6 bases to trimming and J lost 0 bases, with 12 bases between them.

The V call is TRBV5-5, the J call TRBJ2-6; no clear D gene. This CDR3 has 17 residues. With 0 bases removed from V and 0 bases from J, the gap between germline ends came to 10 bases. The germline V gene encodes CDR1 SGHKS and CDR2 YYEKEE (reference sequence). As DNA, the CDR3 is TGTGCCAGCAGCTTGGGGCCCAACCGCTCTGGGGCCAACGTCCTGACTTTC. The encoded protein is CASSLGPNRSGANVLTF.

The chain joins TRBV18 to TRBJ1-1, with D uncertain. Germline loops: CDR1 KGHSH, CDR2 LQKENI. There are 14 residues in the CDR3. V was shortened by 3 bases and J by 1 base, with 9 bases between the two germline ends. The CDR3 DNA is TGTGCCAGCTCACCCAGTGGTCAGAACACTGAAGCTTTCTTT. Translated: CASSPSGQNTEAFF. The full variable domain, rest sourced from reference TRBV18 and TRBJ1-1, is NAGVMQNPRHLVRRRGQEARLRCSPMKGHSHVYWYRQLPEEGLKFMVYLQKENIIDESGMPKERFSAEFPKEGPSILRIQQVVRGDSAAYFCASSPSGQNTEAFFGQGTRLTVV.

The chain combines TRBV19 with TRBJ1-1; D is unresolved. The CDR3 is 14 residues long. Per germline, CDR1 LNHDA and CDR2 SQIVND (reference sequence). Trimming cost V 10 bases and J 1 base, with 16 bases left between them. CDR3 residues: CATMRLRTNTEAFF. CDR3 nucleotides: TGTGCCACCATGAGGTTGAGGACGAACACTGAAGCTTTCTTT. The whole variable domain, filled in from reference TRBV19 and TRBJ1-1, reads DGGITQSPKYLFRKEGQNVTLSCEQNLNHDAMYWYRQDPGQGLRLIYYSQIVNDFQKGDIAEGYSVSREKKESFPLTVTSAQKNPTAFYLCATMRLRTNTEAFFGQGTRLTVV.

The chain employs TRBV3-1 and TRBJ2-7; D unresolved. The CDR3 is made up of 16 amino acids. Germline CDR1 LGHDT, CDR2 YNNKEL (reference sequence). V was pared by 0 bases and J by 0 bases, with 12 bases between. CDR3 loop: CASSQENRLYSYEQYF. CDR3 in DNA: TGTGCCAGCAGCCAAGAAAATAGGCTTTACTCCTACGAGCAGTACTTC.

The rearrangement uses TRBV5-1 and TRBJ2-1, with D uncertain. V lost 3 bases, J lost 8 bases, and 6 bases lay in between. Looked up from germline, CDR1 is SGHRS and CDR2 is YFSETQ. This CDR3 is 11 amino acids long. The CDR3 DNA reads as TGCGCCAGCAGCTCGGACCATGAGCAGTTCTTC. Translation: CASSSDHEQFF.